This T cell receptor beta chain appears in the sequencing data of a study of cytomegalovirus exposure and HLA in healthy donors. Findings of the study overall: Certain sequence variants were highly shared and formed a cluster, and this cluster was likely a sequencing artifact. The authors confirmed in vitro that three CMV-associated chains were specific for CMV antigens.

In the case of this clone: Its matching antigen is unknown.

This PCR relied on a set of 60 Vbeta primers and 13 Jbeta primers. The data were produced by immunoSEQ multiplex PCR, yet TCRdb's version contains in-frame clones alone and is incomplete. The data contain about 230,000 clones, about 77% of them singletons. What was sequenced was PBMCs. The TCR sequence derives from a boy between 10 and 17 years old in good health and CMV-seronegative.

CDR3 DNA: TGTGCCAGCAGCGCCGGGACAGGCGGGCCTGGAAACACCATATATTTT. As protein: CASSAGTGGPGNTIYF. The V and J genes are TRBV9 and TRBJ1-3; 8 bases align to TRBD1. J was trimmed by 2 bases and V by 3 bases; bases with no gene match: 7. This CDR3 has 16 residues. Per germline, CDR1 SGDLS and CDR2 YYNGEE.